The 23 T cell receptor beta chains below were found in one sample sequenced in a study of response to subunit inactivated influenza vaccine. TCRdb re-called the RT-PCR reads through MiXCR, storing one row per CDR3 protein. The sample records some 850,000 distinct CDR3 sequences, about a fifth being singletons. The source was PBMCs from blood, collected 4 to 6 days after vaccination. These receptors were collected from a man aged 45-60 years who received an inactivated influenza vaccine.

This clonotype was detected only a few times. The chain joins TRBV28 to TRBJ2-7; D not resolved. Germline values: CDR1 MDHEN, CDR2 SYDVKM. This CDR3 contains 14 residues. Trimming took off 1 base at V and 2 bases at J, with 9 bases between the two ends. CDR3 bases: TGTGCCAGCAGTTTATTCGCAGGTGCCTACGAGCAGTACTTC. Translated: CASSLFAGAYEQYF.

This clonotype has ten or more counts. V usage is TRBV6-6 and J usage is TRBJ2-7; the D is unclear. Germline V gives CDR1 MNHNY, CDR2 SVGAGI (reference sequence). V was clipped by 2 bases and J by 2 bases, with 4 bases between them. This CDR3 is built from 12 residues. The CDR3 sequence is CASSYIPYEQYF. The CDR3, as DNA: TGTGCCAGCAGTTACATCCCCTACGAGCAGTACTTC.

This clonotype was counted at least ten times. The J gene is TRBJ1-1, the V gene TRBV20-1; no clear D gene. V was shortened by 7 bases and J by 6 bases, with 15 bases between the two germline ends. Germline CDR1 and CDR2: DFQATT and SNEGSKA (reference sequence). The CDR3 sequence is 12 residues long. This CDR3 reads CSGWKVAAEAFF. CDR3 in DNA: TGCAGTGGATGGAAGGTGGCAGCTGAAGCTTTCTTT.

This clonotype was detected ten times or more. The junction and the germline gene differ at one end; a read error may be behind it. The chain combines TRBV7-7 with TRBJ2-5; D is undetermined. Germline CDR1 and CDR2: SSHAT and FNYEAQ (reference sequence). The CDR3 is 14 amino acids. The CDR3 DNA reads as TGTGCTAGCAGCTTAACAGAGTACCAAGAGACCCAGTACTTC. This codes for CASSLTEYQETQYF.

This chain connects TRBV6-5 to TRBJ2-1, with D possibly TRBD1 on 5 matching bases. The CDR3 is 17 amino acids. V shed 0 bases and J shed 7 bases, with 19 bases lying between them. Germline CDR1 reads MNHEY; CDR2 reads SVGAGI. In nucleotides, the CDR3 is TGTGCCAGCAGTTACTCAGGTCTGGGGCAGGCCCGGAATGAGCAGTTCTTC. It codes for CASSYSGLGQARNEQFF.

The chain carries TRBV2 and TRBJ2-7; either TRBD1 or TRBD2 may fit D (6 bases each). Germline V gene sequence: CDR1 SNHLY, CDR2 FYNNEI. CDR3 length: 14 residues. V shed 1 base and J shed 4 bases, with 11 bases lying between them. CDR3 loop: CASSEDQGTYEQYF. CDR3 nucleotide sequence: TGTGCCAGCAGTGAAGATCAGGGGACTTACGAGCAGTACTTC.

The J gene is TRBJ2-7, the V gene TRBV28; 12 nucleotides agree with TRBD2. The CDR3 sequence is 16 residues long. With 2 bases clipped from V and 3 bases from J, the junction kept 5 bases outside the gene matches. Germline assignment: CDR1 MDHEN and CDR2 SYDVKM. Here the CDR3 reads CASSLGSTSGSYEQYF. Here the CDR3 DNA reads TGTGCCAGCAGTTTAGGATCGACTAGCGGGAGCTACGAGCAGTACTTC.

In its sample, this clonotype was seen many times. This rearrangement joins TRBV4-2 to TRBJ1-2; D call uncertain. In germline, CDR1 is LGHNA, CDR2 YNFKEQ. This CDR3 is built from 15 residues. V was shortened by 0 bases and J by 0 bases, with 8 bases between the two germline ends. The CDR3 DNA reads as TGTGCCAGCAGCCAAGATAAGACACCTAACTATGGCTACACCTTC. This translates into CASSQDKTPNYGYTF.

This chain joins TRBV11-1 and TRBJ2-3, with D perhaps matching TRBD2 (7 bases). Germline CDR1 and CDR2: SGHAT and FQDESV (reference sequence). The CDR3 totals 18 residues. V lost 2 bases to trimming and J lost 5 bases, with 23 bases between them. The CDR3 DNA sequence: TGTGCCAGCAGCTTACCGAAGGGGGGGTCCCTAAGTGGAGATACGCAGTATTTT. It specifies CASSLPKGGSLSGDTQYF. The whole variable domain, remainder taken from reference TRBV11-1 and TRBJ2-3, is EAEVAQSPRYKITEKSQAVAFWCDPISGHATLYWYRQILGQGPELLVQFQDESVVDDSQLPKDRFSAERLKGVDSTLKIQPAELGDSAMYLCASSLPKGGSLSGDTQYFGPGTRLTVL.

In this sample, this clonotype turned up a few times. The V and J genes are TRBV29-1 and TRBJ1-1; 10 nucleotides align to TRBD1. The germline gives CDR1 SQVTM, CDR2 ANQGSEA. The CDR3 totals 22 residues. Trimming cost V 6 bases and J 0 bases; bases outside gene matches: 28. This CDR3 is CSVALFGTGVQKGRRLNTEAFF. CDR3 in DNA: TGCAGCGTCGCTCTGTTTGGGACAGGGGTTCAGAAGGGCCGCCGACTGAACACTGAAGCTTTCTTT.

The chain joins TRBV24-1 to TRBJ2-1; D ambiguous. The CDR3 has 15 residues. CDR1 and CDR2 (germline): KGHDR, SFDVKD. V dropped 4 bases and J dropped 5 bases, with 14 bases sitting between them. The CDR3 region is CATSDPLIKNNEQFF. For the CDR3, the DNA is TGTGCCACCAGTGACCCCCTCATTAAAAACAATGAGCAGTTCTTC.

The V call is TRBV4-1, the J call TRBJ2-7, with D uncertain. CDR1 is MGHRA and CDR2 is YSYEKL in the germline V gene. CDR3 length: 15 amino acids. Trimming removed 2 bases from V and 4 bases from J, with 15 bases in between. The CDR3 reads CASSQTQGPQYEQYF. CDR3 DNA: TGCGCCAGCAGCCAAACGCAAGGACCTCAGTACGAGCAGTACTTC.

Only one count was recorded for this clonotype. The chain combines TRBV20-1 with TRBJ2-1, with D perhaps TRBD2 (5 bases). V lost 5 bases and J 1 base, leaving 9 bases between the germline ends. Germline lookup yields CDR1 DFQATT and CDR2 SNEGSKA (reference sequence). The CDR3 is made up of 13 amino acids. DNA of the CDR3: TGCAGTGCTGAGGAGGCGTCCTACAATGAGCAGTTCTTC. This encodes CSAEEASYNEQFF.

This clonotype was seen ten or more times. This chain connects TRBV28 to TRBJ2-7, with 10 bases aligning to TRBD1. The CDR3 loop spans 15 amino acids. Trimming removed 3 bases from V and 2 bases from J; junction bases left unmatched: 4. From germline, CDR1 is MDHEN and CDR2 SYDVKM. CDR3 DNA sequence: TGTGCCAGCAGTTTTGGGGACAGGGGCACCTACGAGCAGTACTTC. Its translation is CASSFGDRGTYEQYF.

The chain uses TRBV18 and TRBJ1-2; D unclear. CDR3 size: 12 residues. The germline V gene has CDR1 KGHSH and CDR2 LQKENI. Trimming stripped 2 bases from V and 8 bases from J, with 9 bases between. DNA of the CDR3: TGTGCCAGCTCACCAGTTCCTCGGGGCTACACCTTC. As protein: CASSPVPRGYTF.

This clonotype was counted a few times. The chain is built from TRBV7-9 and TRBJ2-7; D is possibly TRBD2 (8 bases). V was cut by 1 base and J by 4 bases, with 20 bases left in between. The CDR3 covers 17 residues. Per the germline V gene, CDR1 is SEHNR and CDR2 is FQNEAQ (reference sequence). This chain's CDR3 is CASSLGSRIAGQYEQYF. The CDR3 nucleotides read TGTGCCAGCAGCTTAGGAAGTCGGATAGCGGGACAGTACGAGCAGTACTTC. Full variable domain (rest looked up from reference TRBV7-9 and TRBJ2-7): DTGVSQNPRHKITKRGQNVTFRCDPISEHNRLYWYRQTLGQGPEFLTYFQNEAQLEKSRLLSDRFSAERPKGSFSTLEIQRTEQGDSAMYLCASSLGSRIAGQYEQYFGPGTRLTVT.

This clonotype showed up many times. V and J are TRBV5-5 and TRBJ2-7; D uncertain. CDR1 SGHKS and CDR2 YYEKEE come from the germline V gene (reference sequence). The CDR3 has 12 amino acids. The germline V and J ends were trimmed by 4 bases and 4 bases, with 9 bases remaining between them. The CDR3 region is CASSAAGYEQYF. The CDR3 DNA reads TGTGCCAGCAGCGCGGCTGGGTACGAGCAGTACTTC.

The J gene is TRBJ2-3, the V gene TRBV12-3 or TRBV12-4; 12 bases fit TRBD2. V lost 6 bases and J lost 5; bases outside the gene matches: 12. CDR3 length equals 17 residues. Here the CDR3 reads CASSWGGGLAGLDTQYF. CDR3 coding DNA: TGTGCCAGCAGCTGGGGGGGTGGACTAGCGGGGTTAGATACGCAGTATTTT.

The chain joins TRBV20-1 to TRBJ1-3, with TRBD1 matching over 7 bases. The J segment lost 4 bases and the V segment lost 2 bases, leaving 5 bases of the junction unmatched. The CDR3 has 14 amino acids. Germline CDR1 reads DFQATT; CDR2 reads SNEGSKA (reference sequence). The CDR3 protein is CSARKGAAGNTIYF. The CDR3 bases are TGCAGTGCTAGAAAGGGGGCAGCCGGAAACACCATATATTTT.

This clonotype was counted a few times. The CDR3 region is CASRPGQRRTEAFF. The CDR3 coding sequence is TGTGCCAGCAGGCCGGGGCAACGGAGAACTGAAGCTTTCTTT. The chain joins TRBV6-2 or TRBV6-3 to TRBJ1-1; D may be TRBD1 (5 bases). Germline V lookup: CDR1 MNHEY, CDR2 SVGEGT. There are 14 residues in the CDR3. Between the trimmed V and J ends, which lost 6 bases and 5 bases, there was a span of 16 bases.

The chain joins TRBV4-1 to TRBJ1-1; D not certain. The germline V gene encodes CDR1 MGHRA and CDR2 YSYEKL. The ends were cut back, 4 bases at V and 1 base at J, with 10 bases in the middle. The CDR3 runs 14 residues. CDR3 sequence reads: CASSPLWGNTEAFF. As DNA, the CDR3 is TGCGCCAGCAGCCCCCTATGGGGGAACACTGAAGCTTTCTTT.

The rearrangement joins TRBV12-3 or TRBV12-4 to TRBJ2-1; 8 bases are shared with TRBD1. V gave up 3 bases and J gave up 6 bases; unmatched junction bases: 4. The CDR3 sequence is 14 residues long. In DNA, the CDR3 is TGTGCCAGCAGTTTTGGAGACAGGGGCAATGAGCAGTTCTTC. Translation gives CASSFGDRGNEQFF.

This clonotype was detected only a few times. This chain links TRBV27 with TRBJ1-2; 8 bases agree with TRBD1. Germline values: CDR1 MNHEY, CDR2 SMNVEV (reference sequence). CDR3 size: 14 residues. Trimming cost V 2 bases and J 7 bases; bases outside gene matches: 6. The CDR3: CASSLRQGAVGYTF. CDR3 in DNA: TGTGCCAGCAGTTTACGGCAGGGGGCAGTTGGCTACACCTTC.